This record concerns one T cell receptor (beta chain) sequence. It has no known antigen specificity. Nothing much larger sits one base from this clone, and base qualities are not available. The data were taken from a study of blood T cells in healthy people across ages (dated by TCRdb to the mid-2010s). For the wider study: In model experiments, template switching captured roughly one uniquely barcoded TCR beta cDNA molecule for every two T cells. To track age-related changes in TCR beta repertoire diversity, the study relied on deep sequencing normalized with unique cDNA molecular identifiers. Four age groups were formed from the donors: young (average roughly 16 years), middle-aged (around 40), aged (roughly 59) and long-lived (approximately 80). To avoid experimental bias, donors of different ages were spread randomly across the sequencing lanes. The study analyzed two additional independent replicas of 1 million unique cDNA reads from the same blood draw for two donors, one aged 18 to 30 and one aged 80 or older. The paper's findings and limits, for the study overall: Compared with the aged group, the long-lived group had more naive CD4+ T cells, fewer expanded clones and increased TCR diversity, a pattern suggesting age selection. Observed TCR beta diversity per million T cells fell roughly linearly with age, and a significant reduction was already apparent by age around 40. Total diversity estimates from one million sequenced T cells were considered lower bounds and underestimates. Observed TCR beta diversity correlated strongly with the percentage of naive T cells measured by flow cytometry. Conclusive comparison of naive and antigen-experienced compartments was prevented by the profiling of bulk unsorted PBMCs. The CMV infection status of donors was not known, potentially confounding age-related changes in expanded clonotypes.

Preparation of the library involved 5' RACE. TCRdb records Illumina HiSeq 2500 as the sequencer. A second 7 to 11 cycle PCR used a sample-barcoded 5' primer and a J-beta primer mix. A unique molecular identifier was introduced onto each TCR beta cDNA molecule by a template-switch 5' adaptor carrying 12 random nucleotides. At least 2.5 million CDR3-containing paired-end reads were obtained from each sample. First-strand cDNA synthesis was performed from all RNA using the Mint cDNA synthesis kit, with priming by a TRBC-specific oligonucleotide. After uracil-DNA glycosylase treatment, a first 18-cycle PCR used universal primers M1SS and BC2_uni_R on all cDNA. Regarding the original processing steps: Each sample was normalized by randomly selecting 1 million high-quality reads, each carrying a distinct molecular identifier. Reads sharing molecular identifiers were discarded rather than binned into consensus sequences. MiTCR, set to a Q25 quality threshold and the strictest error-elimination algorithm, was used for CDR3 identification, clonotype clustering and error correction. A nonparametric unseen species model with Euler transformation was used to estimate lower-bound total TCR beta diversity. Starting from the raw public reads, TCRdb applied fastp trimming at Q25, assembled clones with MiXCR and retained in-frame beta chains. All rows with the same CDR3 protein become a single entry with the most common DNA and genes. The V and J calls were not made by the authors but by TCRdb's processing. The sample records approximately 850,000 distinct CDR3 sequences, roughly 64% of which are singletons. The biggest ten clones account for over 20% of the sample.

The roughly 37 donors, aged about 6 to 100 years, were systemically healthy Caucasian individuals from Russia. Each donor gave ten milliliters of peripheral blood, collected into EDTA-treated Vacutainer tubes. Ficoll-Paque density-gradient centrifugation was used to isolate PBMCs, with at least 6 million obtained per sample. Total RNA was extracted from PBMCs with Trizol reagent, with at least 5 micrograms obtained per sample. For every donor, flow cytometry on a PBMC aliquot measured the percentage of naive CD45RAhigh/CD27high T cells. The CDR3 sequence holds 15 residues, the cysteine and phenylalanine included. Left in the record is the CDR3 DNA by itself, 45 bases read in frame from the first base. V is pruned by 5 bases and J by 7 bases, leaving 9 bases of the junction without a gene match. CDR1 and CDR2 (SEHNR, FQNEAQ) derive from the germline V gene (reference sequence).

This clonotype originated in a young man in good health. This chain is built from TRBV7-9 and TRBJ1-1, and 11 bases in between align with TRBD1. Sequenced: blood. The CDR3 region has the sequence CASSIGQGTGGEAFF. DNA sequence: TGTGCCAGCAGCATAGGTCAGGGGACAGGGGGTGAAGCTTTCTTT. Full variable domain (CDR3 extended with the reference TRBV7-9 and TRBJ1-1 proteins): DTGVSQNPRHKITKRGQNVTFRCDPISEHNRLYWYRQTLGQGPEFLTYFQNEAQLEKSRLLSDRFSAERPKGSFSTLEIQRTEQGDSAMYLCASSIGQGTGGEAFFGQGTRLTVV.